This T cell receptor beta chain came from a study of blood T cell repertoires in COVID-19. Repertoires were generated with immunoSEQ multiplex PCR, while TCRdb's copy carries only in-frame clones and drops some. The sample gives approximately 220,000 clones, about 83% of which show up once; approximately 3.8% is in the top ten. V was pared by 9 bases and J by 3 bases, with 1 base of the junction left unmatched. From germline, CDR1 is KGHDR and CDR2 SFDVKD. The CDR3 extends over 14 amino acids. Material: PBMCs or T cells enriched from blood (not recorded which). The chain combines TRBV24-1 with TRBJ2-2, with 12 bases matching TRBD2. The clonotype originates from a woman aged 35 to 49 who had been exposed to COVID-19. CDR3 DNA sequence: TGTGCCACCGCTAGCGGGGGGGACACCGGGGAGCTGTTTTTT. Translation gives CATASGGDTGELFF.